This TCR beta chain was identified in a study of T cell responses to AZD1222 COVID-19 vaccine. In this sample, this clone turned up a few times. Some clones are missing from TCRdb's copy, which holds only in-frame ones; the method was immunoSEQ multiplex PCR. The sample records fewer than 50,000 clones, 65% to 80% being singletons. The TCR originated in an adult in good health. The sequenced sample was peripheral blood, obtained on day 0 of AZD1222 vaccination.

CDR3 nucleotides: TGTGCCAGCAGTTATGAAGGACAGAGATACAATGAGCAGTTCTTC. It specifies CASSYEGQRYNEQFF. The J gene is TRBJ2-1, the V gene TRBV2, with TRBD1 as a possible D gene (6 bases). The CDR3 runs to 15 residues. The V and J ends lost 5 bases and 4 bases respectively, with 15 bases between them. Germline lookup yields CDR1 SNHLY and CDR2 FYNNEI.